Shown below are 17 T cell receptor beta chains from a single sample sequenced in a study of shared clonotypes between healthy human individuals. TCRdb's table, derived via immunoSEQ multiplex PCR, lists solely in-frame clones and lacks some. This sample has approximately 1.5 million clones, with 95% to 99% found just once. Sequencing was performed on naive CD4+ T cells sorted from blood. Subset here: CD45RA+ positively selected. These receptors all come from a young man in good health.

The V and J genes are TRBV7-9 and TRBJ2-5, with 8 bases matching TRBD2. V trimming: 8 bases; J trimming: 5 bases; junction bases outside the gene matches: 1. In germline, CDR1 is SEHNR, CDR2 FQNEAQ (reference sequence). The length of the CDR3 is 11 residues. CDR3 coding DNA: TGTGCCAGCCCGGGGGGGGAGACCCAGTACTTC. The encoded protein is CASPGGETQYF.

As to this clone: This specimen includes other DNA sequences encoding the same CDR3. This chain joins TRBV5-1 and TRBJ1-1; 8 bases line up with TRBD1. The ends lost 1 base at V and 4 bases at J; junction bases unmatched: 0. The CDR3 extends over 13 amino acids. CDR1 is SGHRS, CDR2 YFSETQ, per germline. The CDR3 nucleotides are TGCGCCAGCAGCTTGACAGGGGGCACTGAAGCTTTCTTT. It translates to CASSLTGGTEAFF.

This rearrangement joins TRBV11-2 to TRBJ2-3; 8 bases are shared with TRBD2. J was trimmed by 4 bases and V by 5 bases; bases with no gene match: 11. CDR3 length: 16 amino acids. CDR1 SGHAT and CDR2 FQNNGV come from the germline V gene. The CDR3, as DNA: TGTGCCAGCAGCGGTAGCTTCGGGAGGGGATCAGATACGCAGTATTTT. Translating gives CASSGSFGRGSDTQYF.

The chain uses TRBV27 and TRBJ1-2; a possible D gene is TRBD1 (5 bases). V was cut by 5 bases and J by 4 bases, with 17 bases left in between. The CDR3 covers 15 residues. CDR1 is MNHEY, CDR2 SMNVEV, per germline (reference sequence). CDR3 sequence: CASSLTLGPIYGYTF. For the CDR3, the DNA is TGTGCCAGCAGTCTCACTCTGGGACCGATCTATGGCTACACCTTC.

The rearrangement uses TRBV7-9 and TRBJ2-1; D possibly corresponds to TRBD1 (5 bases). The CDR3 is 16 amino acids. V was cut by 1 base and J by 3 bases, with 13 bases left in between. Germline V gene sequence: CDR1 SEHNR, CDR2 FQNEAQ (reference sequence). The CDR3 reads CASSLVMGLGYNEQFF. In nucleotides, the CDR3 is TGTGCCAGCAGCTTAGTTATGGGGCTCGGCTACAATGAGCAGTTCTTC.

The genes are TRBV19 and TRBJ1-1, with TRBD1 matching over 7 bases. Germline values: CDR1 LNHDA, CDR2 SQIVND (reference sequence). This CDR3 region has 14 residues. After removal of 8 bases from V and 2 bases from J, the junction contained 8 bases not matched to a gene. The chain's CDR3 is CASPPGTANTEAFF. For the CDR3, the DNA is TGTGCCAGTCCACCCGGGACAGCTAACACTGAAGCTTTCTTT. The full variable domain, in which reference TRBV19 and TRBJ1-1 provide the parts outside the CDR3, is DGGITQSPKYLFRKEGQNVTLSCEQNLNHDAMYWYRQDPGQGLRLIYYSQIVNDFQKGDIAEGYSVSREKKESFPLTVTSAQKNPTAFYLCASPPGTANTEAFFGQGTRLTVV.

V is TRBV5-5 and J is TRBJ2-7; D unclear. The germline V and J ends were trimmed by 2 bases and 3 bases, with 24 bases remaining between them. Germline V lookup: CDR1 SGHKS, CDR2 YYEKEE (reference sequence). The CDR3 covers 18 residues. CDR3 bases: TGTGCCAGCAGCTTCTGGGAAGCCCTCCCCTCCTACTACTACGAGCAGTACTTC. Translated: CASSFWEALPSYYYEQYF.

The DNA of the CDR3 is TGTGCCAGCAGTTACAGCGGGACAGGAACAGATACGCAGTATTTT. It is translated as CASSYSGTGTDTQYF. The rearrangement uses TRBV6-5 and TRBJ2-3, with D perhaps matching TRBD1 (8 bases). With 2 bases removed from V and 3 bases from J, the gap between germline ends came to 12 bases. Per the germline V gene, CDR1 is MNHEY and CDR2 is SVGAGI. The CDR3 runs 15 residues.

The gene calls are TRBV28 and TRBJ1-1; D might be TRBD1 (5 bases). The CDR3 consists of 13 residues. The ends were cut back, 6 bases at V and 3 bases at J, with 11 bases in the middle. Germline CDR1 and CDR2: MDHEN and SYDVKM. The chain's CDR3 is CASSRDSYTEAFF. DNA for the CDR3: TGTGCCAGCAGCAGGGACTCATACACTGAAGCTTTCTTT.

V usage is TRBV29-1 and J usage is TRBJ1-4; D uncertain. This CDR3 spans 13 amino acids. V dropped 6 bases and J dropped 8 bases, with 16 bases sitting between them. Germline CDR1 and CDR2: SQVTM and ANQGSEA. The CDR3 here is CSVMDSQSEKLFF. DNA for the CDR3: TGCAGCGTCATGGACTCCCAATCCGAAAAACTGTTTTTT. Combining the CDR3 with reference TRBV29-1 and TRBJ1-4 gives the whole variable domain SAVISQKPSRDICQRGTSLTIQCQVDSQVTMMFWYRQQPGQSLTLIATANQGSEATYESGFVIDKFPISRPNLTFSTLTVSNMSPEDSSIYLCSVMDSQSEKLFFGSGTQLSVL.

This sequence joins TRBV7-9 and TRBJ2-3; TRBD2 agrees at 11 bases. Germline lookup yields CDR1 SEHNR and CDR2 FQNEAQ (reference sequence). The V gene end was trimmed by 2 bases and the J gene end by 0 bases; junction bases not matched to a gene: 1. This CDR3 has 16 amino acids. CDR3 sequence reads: CASSLRTSGSTDTQYF. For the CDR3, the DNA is TGTGCCAGCAGCTTACGGACTAGCGGGAGCACAGATACGCAGTATTTT.

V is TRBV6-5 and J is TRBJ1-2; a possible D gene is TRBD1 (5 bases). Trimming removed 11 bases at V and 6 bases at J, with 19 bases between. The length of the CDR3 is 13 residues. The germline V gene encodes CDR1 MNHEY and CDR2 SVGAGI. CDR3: CAARPGSIHGYTF. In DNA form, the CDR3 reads TGTGCCGCTCGGCCAGGGAGCATCCATGGCTACACCTTC.

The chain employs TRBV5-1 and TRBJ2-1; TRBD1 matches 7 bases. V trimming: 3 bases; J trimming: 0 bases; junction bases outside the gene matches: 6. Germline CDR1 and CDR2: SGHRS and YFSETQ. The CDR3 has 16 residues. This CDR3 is CASSSKTGSSYNEQFF. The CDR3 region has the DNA TGCGCCAGCAGCTCAAAGACAGGGAGCTCCTACAATGAGCAGTTCTTC.

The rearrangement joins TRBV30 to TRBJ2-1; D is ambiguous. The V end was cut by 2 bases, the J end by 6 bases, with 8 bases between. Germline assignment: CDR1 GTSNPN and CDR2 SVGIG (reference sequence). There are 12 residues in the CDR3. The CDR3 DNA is TGTGCCTGGAGTTTAAAGGGCAATGAGCAGTTCTTC. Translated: CAWSLKGNEQFF.

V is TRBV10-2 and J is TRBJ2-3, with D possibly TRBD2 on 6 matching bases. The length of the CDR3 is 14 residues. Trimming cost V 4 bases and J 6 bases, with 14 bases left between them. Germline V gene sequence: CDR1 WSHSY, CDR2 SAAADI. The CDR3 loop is CASSGGLSADTQYF. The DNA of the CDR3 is TGCGCCAGCAGTGGGGGACTGTCAGCGGATACGCAGTATTTT.

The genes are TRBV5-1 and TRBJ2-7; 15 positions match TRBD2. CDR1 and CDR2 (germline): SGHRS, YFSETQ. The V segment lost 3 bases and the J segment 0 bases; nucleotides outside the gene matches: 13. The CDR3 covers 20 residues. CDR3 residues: CASSWGLAGGLLPGSYEQYF. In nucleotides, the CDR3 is TGCGCCAGCAGCTGGGGACTAGCGGGAGGCCTCCTGCCGGGCTCCTACGAGCAGTACTTC. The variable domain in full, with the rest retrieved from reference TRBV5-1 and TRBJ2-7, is KAGVTQTPRYLIKTRGQQVTLSCSPISGHRSVSWYQQTPGQGLQFLFEYFSETQRNKGNFPGRFSGRQFSNSRSEMNVSTLELGDSALYLCASSWGLAGGLLPGSYEQYFGPGTRLTVT.

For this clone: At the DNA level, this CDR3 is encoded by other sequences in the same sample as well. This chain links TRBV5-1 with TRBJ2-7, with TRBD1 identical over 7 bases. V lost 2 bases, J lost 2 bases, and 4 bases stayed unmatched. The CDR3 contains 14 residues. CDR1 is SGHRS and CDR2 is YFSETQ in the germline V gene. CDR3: CASSLTGATYEQYF. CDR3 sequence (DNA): TGCGCCAGCAGCTTAACAGGGGCAACCTACGAGCAGTACTTC.